This T cell receptor (beta chain) was sequenced in a study of blood T cell repertoires in COVID-19. Under the authors' procedure: Amplification with reference gene primers provided the estimates of nucleated cell counts. Only in-frame clones appear in the TCRdb table, and some are missing; sequencing was by immunoSEQ multiplex PCR. V and J calls and clone size are those listed in that table; D and trimming were worked out from the DNA. The top ten clones hold 0.85% to 1.3% of a sample with 350,000 or so clones, around nine tenths of them seen once. This clone was picked up a small number of times. Germline lookup yields CDR1 LNHDA and CDR2 SQIVND (reference sequence). Trimming stripped 7 bases from V and 3 bases from J, with 15 bases between. The CDR3 totals 14 residues. Assignment of participants to cohorts was predicated upon participant-reported clinical history.

The TCR was taken from a woman in her twenties or thirties who had been exposed to COVID-19. The chain combines TRBV19 with TRBJ1-2; the D is unclear. Material for sequencing was PBMCs or T cells enriched from blood (not recorded which). The CDR3 protein is CASMALAGDYGYTF. CDR3 DNA sequence: TGTGCCAGTATGGCCCTAGCGGGAGACTATGGCTACACCTTC.